This TCR beta chain derives from a study of technical replicates of blood from a handful of donors. From germline, CDR1 is GTSNPN and CDR2 SVGIG (reference sequence). V was trimmed by 0 bases and J by 13 bases, leaving 18 bases between them. The CDR3 consists of 13 residues. Libraries were prepared by immunoSEQ multiplex PCR; TCRdb keeps only in-frame clonotypes and omits some of them. Among just over 55,000 clones listed, over 85% were seen once. The chain recombines TRBV30 with TRBJ2-5, with D unclear. The sample comprised PBMCs. This sequence originates from a human donor in good health. Some clones in this sample may be carry-over from other donors' samples. CDR3 sequence reads: CAWSVPPLRPTYF. As DNA, the CDR3 is TGTGCCTGGAGTGTACCCCCCCTCAGGCCTACGTACTTC.